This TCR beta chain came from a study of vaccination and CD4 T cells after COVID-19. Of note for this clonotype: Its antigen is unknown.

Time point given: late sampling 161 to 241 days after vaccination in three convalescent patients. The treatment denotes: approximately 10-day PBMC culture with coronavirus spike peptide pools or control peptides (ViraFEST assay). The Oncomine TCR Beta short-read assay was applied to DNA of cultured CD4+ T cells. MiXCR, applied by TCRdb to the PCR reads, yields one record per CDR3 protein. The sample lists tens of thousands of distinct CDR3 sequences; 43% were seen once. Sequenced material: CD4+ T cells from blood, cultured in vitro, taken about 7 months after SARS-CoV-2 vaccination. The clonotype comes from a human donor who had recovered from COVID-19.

The CDR3 protein is CASSLPGSYEQYF. The CDR3 region has the DNA TGTGCCAGCAGTTTGCCGGGCTCCTACGAGCAGTACTTC. The gene calls are TRBV28 and TRBJ2-7; no firm D call. V lost 3 bases to trimming and J lost 0 bases, with 6 bases between them. In germline, CDR1 is MDHEN, CDR2 SYDVKM. The CDR3 runs to 13 residues.